This T cell receptor beta chain was sequenced during a study of shared clonotypes between healthy human individuals. Measured with immunoSEQ multiplex PCR; TCRdb has only the in-frame clones, and not every one. Of a few million clones listed, 92% are singletons. The germline gives CDR1 SGHRS, CDR2 YFSETQ. V was clipped by 0 bases and J by 9 bases, with 10 bases between them. This CDR3 is 13 amino acids long. The sequence came from a man younger than 35 in good health. Some clones in this sample may be carry-over from other donors' samples. The V and J genes are TRBV5-1 and TRBJ1-5; D gene uncertain. Source material: naive CD4+ T cells from PBMCs. As for subset: CD45RA+ positively selected. The CDR3 sequence is CASSLEVKGPQHF. CDR3 coding DNA: TGCGCCAGCAGCTTGGAGGTTAAGGGGCCCCAGCATTTT.